This T cell receptor (beta chain) was captured in a study of OX40 agonist ivuxolimab in advanced cancers. For the study at large: At doses from 0.01 to 10 mg/kg, patients were given intravenous ivuxolimab every 2 weeks.

The table came from immunoSEQ multiplex PCR; TCRdb's copy has only in-frame clones and leaves some out. In the table there are nearly 80,000 clones, 91% of which are singletons. CDR1 is MDHEN, CDR2 SYDVKM, per germline. V lost 3 bases to trimming and J lost 9 bases; unmatched junction nucleotides: 9. The length of the CDR3 is 16 residues. General study findings and limits: Certain nonresponders additionally had low normalized T-cell clonal expansion.

Patients with autoimmune history or systemic immunosuppression were excluded. With regard to this clone: Antigen specificity is unknown.

The sequence was obtained from an adult with an advanced solid tumor such as melanoma, head and neck, liver or kidney cancer. The input for sequencing was CD4+ or CD8+ T cells sorted from blood, taken in a trial of the OX40 agonist ivuxolimab. This sequence joins TRBV28 and TRBJ2-1, with TRBD2 matching 12 bases. This chain's CDR3 is CASSFLVLAGGIEQFF. CDR3 nucleotides: TGTGCCAGCAGTTTCCTTGTCCTAGCGGGAGGGATTGAGCAGTTCTTC. Looking up the rest from reference TRBV28 and TRBJ2-1 gives the full variable domain: DVKVTQSSRYLVKRTGEKVFLECVQDMDHENMFWYRQDPGLGLRLIYFSYDVKMKEKGDIPEGYSVSREKKERFSLILESASTNQTSMYLCASSFLVLAGGIEQFFGPGTRLTVL.